This T cell receptor (beta chain) was profiled in a study of OX40 agonist ivuxolimab in advanced cancers. Study-level information: Hepatocellular carcinoma, melanoma, renal cell or head and neck cancer was diagnosed in the dose-escalation patients. Study-wide results and limits: Low clonal expansion, among the lowest seen, marked partial responders at 0.1-3.0 mg/kg. Clones of CD4+ and CD8+ blood T cells grew by week 6 at doses of 0.1 to 3.0 mg/kg.

TCRdb's copy holds only in-frame clones and misses some; the assay was immunoSEQ multiplex PCR. The sample consists of about 59,000 clones, more than 75% of them appearing once. The CDR3 runs 11 residues. Germline-derived CDR1 and CDR2 are DFQATT and SNEGSKA (reference sequence). Note on this clone: Its antigen is not known.

The sample was CD4+ or CD8+ T cells sorted from blood, taken in a trial of the OX40 agonist ivuxolimab. The chain carries TRBV20-1 and TRBJ1-1, with D uncertain. This TCR was sampled from an adult with an advanced solid tumor such as melanoma, head and neck, liver or kidney cancer. The CDR3 nucleotides read TGCGGAAGGAGGATGAACACTGAAGCTTTCTTT. Its protein is CGRRMNTEAFF.